This T cell receptor beta chain was identified in a study of cytomegalovirus exposure and HLA in healthy donors. Study-level information: Earlier, some 180 million T cells were analyzed, and around 100 million unique TCR beta sequences were found among them.

The CDR3 has 14 residues. The V gene end was trimmed by 5 bases and the J gene end by 5 bases; junction bases not matched to a gene: 6. CDR1 LGHNA and CDR2 YSLEER come from the germline V gene. The primer mix had 60 Vbeta and 13 Jbeta primers. Some clones are missing from TCRdb's copy, which holds only in-frame ones; the method was immunoSEQ multiplex PCR. This table has 150,000 or so clones, 70% to 90% appearing once. The TCR sequence derives from a woman aged 18-35 years in good health and CMV-seronegative. The chain uses TRBV4-3 and TRBJ1-5, with 7 bases fitting TRBD1. Material for sequencing was PBMCs. CDR3 DNA: TGCGCCAGCAGCGAAGGACAGGAATATCAGCCCCAGCATTTT. Protein product: CASSEGQEYQPQHF.